The rows below give T cell receptor beta chains drawn from one sample of a study of cytomegalovirus exposure and HLA in healthy donors. The table came from immunoSEQ multiplex PCR; TCRdb's copy has only in-frame clones and leaves some out. The top ten hold 2.8% of the sample, which has about 110,000 clones, over 70% seen once. The sample consisted of PBMCs. All receptors come from a female donor in good health and CMV-seronegative. The CDR3 runs from the conserved cysteine through the conserved F or W.

CASSLGQNQETQYF	TRBJ2-5	TRBV5-5
CASSIGTRTYNEQFF	TRBJ2-1	TRBV19
CASSLEGQGLGNEQFF	TRBJ2-1	TRBV5-1
CASSVVPFGTGGLNTGELFF	TRBJ2-2	TRBV9
CASSAGGFLFF	TRBJ2-1	TRBV9
CASSQPTDRGPIRNEAFF	TRBJ1-1	TRBV16
CASSLRDSLTDTQYF	TRBJ2-3	TRBV7-6
CASSFGVAREAQETQYF	TRBJ2-5	TRBV5-4
CASSPPTVSGEKLFF	TRBJ1-4	TRBV7-2
CASSQDPGAGANVLTF	TRBJ2-6	TRBV4-3
CAIRDTAAREKLFF	TRBJ1-4	TRBV28
CASSPGFGEKLFF	TRBJ1-4	TRBV19
CASSPGGTGGEKLFF	TRBJ1-4	TRBV7-8
CASRGSPPSNNEQFF	TRBJ2-1	TRBV2
CASSFFETGHTGELFF	TRBJ2-2	TRBV6-6
CARTSGTRIEGDYTYEQYF	TRBJ2-7	TRBV19
CATSHFRDRKGETQYF	TRBJ2-5	TRBV15
CASSEVISPYQETQYF	TRBJ2-5	TRBV2
CASSLELAEYNEQFF	TRBJ2-1	TRBV5-1
CASRMTGSNGYTF	TRBJ1-2	TRBV7-2
CASSPLLAQYF	TRBJ2-5	TRBV7-9
CASSQALAGGDNEQFF	TRBJ2-1	TRBV4-1
CASSSGTGDPEAFF	TRBJ1-1	TRBV7-9
CASSLQEGSYEQYF	TRBJ2-7	TRBV11-3
CASSSISAGQSTQYF	TRBJ2-3	TRBV6-1
CASSFLRLEGANEQFF	TRBJ2-1	TRBV7-6
CASSKAPGKRRWNQPQHF	TRBJ1-5	TRBV21-1
CASSRGVRVGELFF	TRBJ2-2	TRBV2
CASSFGGGYDTQYF	TRBJ2-3	TRBV7-2
CASTNRGGHSSYEQYF	TRBJ2-7	TRBV28
CASRRELDTQYF	TRBJ2-3	TRBV5-4
CASSRGGILDEQYF	TRBJ2-7	TRBV11-3
CASSSRQGRGNTEAFF	TRBJ1-1	TRBV7-2
CASSQEFLTSGSYEQYF	TRBJ2-7	TRBV4-1
CASSLGRLLNEKLFF	TRBJ1-4	TRBV7-2
CASSSRGLAYEQYF	-	TRBV6-1
CSVQGDTHQPQHF	TRBJ1-5	TRBV29-1
CASSLSGGRREQYF	TRBJ2-7	TRBV11-2
CASSVSGRAVNEQFF	TRBJ2-1	TRBV9
CASSPGTSGSSDTQYF	TRBJ2-3	TRBV5-5
CASSPSGRALRYEQYF	TRBJ2-7	TRBV7-8
CASAEDRDTEAFF	TRBJ1-1	TRBV2
CASSPAEAERTDTQYF	TRBJ2-3	TRBV7-9
CASSQGQGDEQFF	TRBJ2-1	TRBV4-1
CASSQDIGRTNYGYTF	TRBJ1-2	TRBV4-3
CASSPRVTGGTDTQYF	TRBJ2-3	TRBV2
CASSPWTGHSGNTIYF	TRBJ1-3	TRBV4-1
CASRSPGVTNTGELFF	TRBJ2-2	TRBV4-2
CASSRDTMHEQFF	TRBJ2-1	TRBV18
CSVEDQGRNYGYTF	TRBJ1-2	TRBV29-1
CARSLGTIPAYPYEQYF	TRBJ2-7	TRBV5-3
CASSPGQLPPRDEQYF	TRBJ2-7	TRBV18
CASSPTGRQLAQHF	TRBJ1-5	TRBV28
CASSSGGRSHGTQYF	TRBJ2-5	TRBV5-4
CASSYGGRTGELFF	TRBJ2-2	TRBV6-6
CASSGTGFDQPQHF	TRBJ1-5	TRBV6-1
CASSPGGVFLTYGYTF	TRBJ1-2	TRBV28